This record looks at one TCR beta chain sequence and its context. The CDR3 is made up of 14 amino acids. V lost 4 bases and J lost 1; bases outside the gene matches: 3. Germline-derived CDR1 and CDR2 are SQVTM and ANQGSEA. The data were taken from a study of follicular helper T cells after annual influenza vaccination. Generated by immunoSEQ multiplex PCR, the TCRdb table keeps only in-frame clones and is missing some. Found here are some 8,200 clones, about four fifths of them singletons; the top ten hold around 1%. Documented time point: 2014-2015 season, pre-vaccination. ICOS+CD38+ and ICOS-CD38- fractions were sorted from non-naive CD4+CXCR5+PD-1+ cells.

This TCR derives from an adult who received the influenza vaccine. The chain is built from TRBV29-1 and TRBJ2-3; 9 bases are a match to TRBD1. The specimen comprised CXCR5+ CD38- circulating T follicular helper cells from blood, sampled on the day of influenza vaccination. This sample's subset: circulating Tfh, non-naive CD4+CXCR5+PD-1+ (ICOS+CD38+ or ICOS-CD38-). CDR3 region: CSVARDRGTDTQYF. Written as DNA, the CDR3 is TGCAGCGTTGCACGGGACAGGGGCACAGATACGCAGTATTTT.